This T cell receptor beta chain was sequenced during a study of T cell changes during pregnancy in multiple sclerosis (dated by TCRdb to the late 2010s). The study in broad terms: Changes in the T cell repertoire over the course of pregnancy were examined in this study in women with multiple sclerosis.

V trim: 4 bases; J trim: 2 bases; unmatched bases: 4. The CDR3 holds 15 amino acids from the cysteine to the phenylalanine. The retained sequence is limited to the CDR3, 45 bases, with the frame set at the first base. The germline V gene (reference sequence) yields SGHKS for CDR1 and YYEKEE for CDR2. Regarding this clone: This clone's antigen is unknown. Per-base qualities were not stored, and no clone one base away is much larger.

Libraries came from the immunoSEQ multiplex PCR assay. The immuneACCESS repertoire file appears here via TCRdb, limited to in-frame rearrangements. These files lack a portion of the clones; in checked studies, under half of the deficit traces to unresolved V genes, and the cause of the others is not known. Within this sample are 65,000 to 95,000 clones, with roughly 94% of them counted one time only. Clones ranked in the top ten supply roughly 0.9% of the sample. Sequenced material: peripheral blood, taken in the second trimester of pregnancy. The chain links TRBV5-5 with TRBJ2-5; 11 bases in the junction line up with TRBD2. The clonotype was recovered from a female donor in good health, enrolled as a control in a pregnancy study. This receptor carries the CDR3 CASSPGTSGQETQYF. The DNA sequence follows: TGTGCCAGCAGCCCCGGGACTAGCGGACAAGAGACCCAGTACTTC.